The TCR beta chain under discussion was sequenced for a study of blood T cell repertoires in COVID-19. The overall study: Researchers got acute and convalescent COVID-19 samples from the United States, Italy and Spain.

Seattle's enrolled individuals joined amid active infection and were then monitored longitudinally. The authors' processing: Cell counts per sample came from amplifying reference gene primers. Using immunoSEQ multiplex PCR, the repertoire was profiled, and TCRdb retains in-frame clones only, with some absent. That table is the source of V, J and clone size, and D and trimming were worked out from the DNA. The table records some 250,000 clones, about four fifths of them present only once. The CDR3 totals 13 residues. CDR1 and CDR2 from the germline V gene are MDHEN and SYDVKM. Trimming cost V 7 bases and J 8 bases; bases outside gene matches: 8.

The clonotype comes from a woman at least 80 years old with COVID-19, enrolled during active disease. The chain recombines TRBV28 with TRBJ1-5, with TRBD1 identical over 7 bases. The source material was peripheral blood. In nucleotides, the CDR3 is TGTGCCAGCACAACCCGACAGGGAGAGCCCCAGCATTTT. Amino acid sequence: CASTTRQGEPQHF.